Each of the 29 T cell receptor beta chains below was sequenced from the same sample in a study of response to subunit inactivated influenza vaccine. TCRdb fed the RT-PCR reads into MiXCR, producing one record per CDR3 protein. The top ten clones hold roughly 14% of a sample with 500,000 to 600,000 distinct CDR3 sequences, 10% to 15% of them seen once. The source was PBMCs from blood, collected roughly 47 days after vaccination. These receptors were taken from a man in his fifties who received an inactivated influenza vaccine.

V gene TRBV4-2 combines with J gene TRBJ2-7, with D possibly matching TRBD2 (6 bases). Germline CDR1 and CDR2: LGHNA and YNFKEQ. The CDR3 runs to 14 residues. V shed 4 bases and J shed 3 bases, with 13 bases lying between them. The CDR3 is CASSPFREIYEQYF. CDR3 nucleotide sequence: TGTGCCAGCAGCCCTTTCCGGGAGATCTACGAGCAGTACTTC.

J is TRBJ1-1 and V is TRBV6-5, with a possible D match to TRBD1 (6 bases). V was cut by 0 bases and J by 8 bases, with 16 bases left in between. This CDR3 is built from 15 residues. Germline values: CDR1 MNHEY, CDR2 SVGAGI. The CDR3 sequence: CASSYSHVGAEEAFF. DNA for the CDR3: TGTGCCAGCAGTTACTCACACGTGGGGGCCGAAGAAGCTTTCTTT.

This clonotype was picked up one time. The CDR3 loop is CASGPGTSFSDTQYF. The CDR3 nucleotides read TGTGCCAGCGGCCCCGGGACTAGCTTCTCAGATACGCAGTATTTT. The chain joins TRBV12-1 to TRBJ2-3; the table's D call of TRBD2 was not tested on the DNA. TRBV12-1 is tagged as a pseudogene. The CDR3 is 15 amino acids.

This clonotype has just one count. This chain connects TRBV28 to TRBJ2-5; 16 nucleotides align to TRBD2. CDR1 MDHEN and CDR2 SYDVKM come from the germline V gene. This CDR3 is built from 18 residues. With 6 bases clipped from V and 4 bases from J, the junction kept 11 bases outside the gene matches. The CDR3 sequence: CASSPWGTSGRGRETQYF. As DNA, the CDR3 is TGTGCCAGCAGCCCCTGGGGGACTAGCGGGAGGGGCCGAGAGACCCAGTACTTC.

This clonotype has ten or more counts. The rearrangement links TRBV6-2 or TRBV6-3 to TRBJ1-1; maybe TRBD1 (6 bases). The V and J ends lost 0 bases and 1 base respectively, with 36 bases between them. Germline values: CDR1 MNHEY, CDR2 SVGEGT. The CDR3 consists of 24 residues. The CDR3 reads CASSYSAGLWGGPSAGHWNTEAFF. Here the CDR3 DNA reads TGTGCCAGCAGTTACTCGGCGGGACTCTGGGGTGGCCCGTCAGCGGGACACTGGAACACTGAAGCTTTCTTT.

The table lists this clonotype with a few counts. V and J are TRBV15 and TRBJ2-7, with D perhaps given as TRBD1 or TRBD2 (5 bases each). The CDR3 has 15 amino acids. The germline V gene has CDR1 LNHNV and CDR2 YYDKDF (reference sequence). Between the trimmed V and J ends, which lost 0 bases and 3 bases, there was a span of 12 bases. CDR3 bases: TGTGCCACCAGCAGAGAAGGTGGGGACCTCTACGAGCAGTACTTC. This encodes CATSREGGDLYEQYF. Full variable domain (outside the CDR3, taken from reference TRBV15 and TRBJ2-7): DAMVIQNPRYQVTQFGKPVTLSCSQTLNHNVMYWYQQKSSQAPKLLFHYYDKDFNNEADTPDNFQSRRPNTSFCFLDIRSPGLGDTAMYLCATSREGGDLYEQYFGPGTRLTVT.

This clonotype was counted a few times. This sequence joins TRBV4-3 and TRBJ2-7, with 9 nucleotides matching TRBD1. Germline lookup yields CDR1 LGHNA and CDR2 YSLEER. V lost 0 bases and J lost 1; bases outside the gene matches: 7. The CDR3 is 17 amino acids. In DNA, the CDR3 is TGCGCCAGCAGCCAAGATTGGGACAGGGTGGGGTCCTACGAGCAGTACTTC. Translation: CASSQDWDRVGSYEQYF.

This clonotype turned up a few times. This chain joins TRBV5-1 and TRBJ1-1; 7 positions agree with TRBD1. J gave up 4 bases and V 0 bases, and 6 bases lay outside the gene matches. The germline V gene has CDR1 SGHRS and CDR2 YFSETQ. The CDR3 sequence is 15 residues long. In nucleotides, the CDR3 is TGCGCCAGCAGCTTGGCGGGAGGGGGCCCCACTGAAGCTTTCTTT. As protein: CASSLAGGGPTEAFF.

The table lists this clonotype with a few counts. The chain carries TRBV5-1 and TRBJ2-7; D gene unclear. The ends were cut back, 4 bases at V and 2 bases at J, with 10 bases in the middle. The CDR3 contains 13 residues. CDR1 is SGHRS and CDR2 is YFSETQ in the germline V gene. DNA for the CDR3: TGCGCCAGCAGCCGGTCAGAAACCTACGAGCAGTACTTC. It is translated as CASSRSETYEQYF.

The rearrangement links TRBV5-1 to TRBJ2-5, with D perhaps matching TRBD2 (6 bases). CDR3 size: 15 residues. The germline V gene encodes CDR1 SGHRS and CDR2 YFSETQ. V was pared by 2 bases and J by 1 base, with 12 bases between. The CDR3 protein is CASSFVGGFQETQYF. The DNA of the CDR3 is TGCGCCAGCAGCTTCGTCGGGGGTTTCCAAGAGACCCAGTACTTC.

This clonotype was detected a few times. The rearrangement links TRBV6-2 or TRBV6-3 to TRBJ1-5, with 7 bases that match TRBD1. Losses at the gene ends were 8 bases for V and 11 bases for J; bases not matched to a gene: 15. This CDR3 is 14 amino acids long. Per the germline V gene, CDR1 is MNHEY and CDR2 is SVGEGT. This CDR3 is CASSDRAKDRTQHF. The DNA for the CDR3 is TGTGCCAGCTCTGACAGGGCCAAGGATAGGACCCAGCATTTT.

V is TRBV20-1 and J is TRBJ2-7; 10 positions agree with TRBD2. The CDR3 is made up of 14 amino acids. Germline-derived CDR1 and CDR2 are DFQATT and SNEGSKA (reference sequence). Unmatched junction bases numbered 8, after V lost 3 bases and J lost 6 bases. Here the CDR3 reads CSARASGSLTEQYF. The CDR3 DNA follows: TGCAGTGCTAGGGCTAGCGGGAGTTTAACCGAGCAGTACTTC.

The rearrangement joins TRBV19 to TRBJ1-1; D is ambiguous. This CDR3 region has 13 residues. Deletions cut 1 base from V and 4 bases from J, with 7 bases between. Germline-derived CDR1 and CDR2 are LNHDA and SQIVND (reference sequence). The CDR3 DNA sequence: TGTGCCAGTAGTATAGTGGTACGCACTGAAGCTTTCTTT. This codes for CASSIVVRTEAFF.

The CDR3 nucleotides read TGTGCTAGTGGTGCCGGGACAGCCTTAGGCAATGAGCAGTTCTTC. Its protein product is CASGAGTALGNEQFF. The gene calls are TRBV12-5 and TRBJ2-1, with 7 nucleotides matching TRBD1. Trimming cost V 5 bases and J 6 bases; bases outside gene matches: 10. This CDR3 is 15 amino acids long. Germline CDR1 is LGHNT and CDR2 is FRNRAP.

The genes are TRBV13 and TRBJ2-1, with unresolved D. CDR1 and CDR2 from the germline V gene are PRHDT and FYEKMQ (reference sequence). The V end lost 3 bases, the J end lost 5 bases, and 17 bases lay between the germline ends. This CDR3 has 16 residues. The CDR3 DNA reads TGTGCCAGCAGCTTGAACAAAGGGTTTATAGACAATGAGCAGTTCTTC. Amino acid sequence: CASSLNKGFIDNEQFF.

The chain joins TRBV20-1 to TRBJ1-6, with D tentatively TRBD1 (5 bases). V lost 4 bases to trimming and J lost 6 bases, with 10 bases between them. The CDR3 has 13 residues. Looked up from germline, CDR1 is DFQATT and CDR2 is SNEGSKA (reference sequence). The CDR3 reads CSANRDGNSPLHF. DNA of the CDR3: TGCAGTGCTAACCGGGACGGTAATTCACCCCTCCACTTT.

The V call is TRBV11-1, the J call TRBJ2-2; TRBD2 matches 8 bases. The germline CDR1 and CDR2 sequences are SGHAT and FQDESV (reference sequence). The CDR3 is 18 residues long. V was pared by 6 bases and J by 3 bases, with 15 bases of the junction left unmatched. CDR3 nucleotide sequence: TGTGCCAGCAGGATTTCGTACGGGGGGGCCCCTCACACCGGGGAGCTGTTTTTT. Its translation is CASRISYGGAPHTGELFF.

CDR3 residues: CARLPGSPILAGVGQEQFF. The DNA for the CDR3 is TGTGCCAGACTGCCCGGGAGTCCGATTCTAGCGGGAGTAGGGCAAGAGCAGTTCTTC. This sequence joins TRBV6-2 or TRBV6-3 and TRBJ2-1; 10 nucleotides line up with TRBD2. There are 19 residues in the CDR3. Germline loops: CDR1 MNHEY, CDR2 SVGEGT. The ends lost 9 bases at V and 10 bases at J; junction bases unmatched: 27.

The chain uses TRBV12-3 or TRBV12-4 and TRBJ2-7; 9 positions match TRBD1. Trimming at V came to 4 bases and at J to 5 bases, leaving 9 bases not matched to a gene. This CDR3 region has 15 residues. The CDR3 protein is CASSSLGQGKNEQYF. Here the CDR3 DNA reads TGTGCCAGCAGTTCCCTCGGACAGGGGAAAAACGAGCAGTACTTC.

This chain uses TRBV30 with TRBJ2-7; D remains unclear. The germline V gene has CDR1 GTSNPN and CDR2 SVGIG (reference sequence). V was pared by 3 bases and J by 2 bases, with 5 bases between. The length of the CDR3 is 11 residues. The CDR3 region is CAWSAAYEQYF. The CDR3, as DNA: TGTGCCTGGAGCGCTGCCTACGAGCAGTACTTC.

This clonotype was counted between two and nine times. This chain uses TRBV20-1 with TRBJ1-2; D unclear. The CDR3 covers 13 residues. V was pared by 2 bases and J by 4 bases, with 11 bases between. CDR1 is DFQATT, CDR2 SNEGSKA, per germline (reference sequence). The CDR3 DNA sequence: TGCAGTGCTAGAAACCCGGGCGGCTATGGCTACACCTTC. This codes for CSARNPGGYGYTF.

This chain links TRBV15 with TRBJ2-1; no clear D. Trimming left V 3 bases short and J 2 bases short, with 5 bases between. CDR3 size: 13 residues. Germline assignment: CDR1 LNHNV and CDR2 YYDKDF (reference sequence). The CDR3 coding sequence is TGTGCCACCAGCAGTAGAACCTACAATGAGCAGTTCTTC. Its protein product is CATSSRTYNEQFF.

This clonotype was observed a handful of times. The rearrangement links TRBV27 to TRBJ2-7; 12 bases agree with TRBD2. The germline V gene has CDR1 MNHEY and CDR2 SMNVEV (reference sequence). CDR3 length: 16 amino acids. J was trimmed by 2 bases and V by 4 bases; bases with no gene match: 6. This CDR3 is CASSSTSGSRAYEQYF. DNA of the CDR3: TGTGCCAGCAGTTCGACTAGCGGGAGTAGGGCCTACGAGCAGTACTTC.

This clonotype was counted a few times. CDR3 DNA sequence: TGCGCCAGCAGCTTGTCCCCGACAGGGCAAGAGACCCAGTACTTC. Its translation is CASSLSPTGQETQYF. This sequence joins TRBV5-1 and TRBJ2-5; 7 bases map to TRBD1. There are 15 residues in the CDR3. The V gene end was trimmed by 1 base and the J gene end by 2 bases; junction bases not matched to a gene: 5. CDR1 is SGHRS and CDR2 is YFSETQ in the germline V gene.

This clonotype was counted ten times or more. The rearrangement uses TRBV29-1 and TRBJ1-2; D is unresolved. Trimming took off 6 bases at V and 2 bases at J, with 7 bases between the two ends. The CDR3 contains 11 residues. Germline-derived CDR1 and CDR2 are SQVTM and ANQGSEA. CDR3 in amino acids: CSVLWNYGYTF. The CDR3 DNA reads TGCAGCGTACTGTGGAACTATGGCTACACCTTC.

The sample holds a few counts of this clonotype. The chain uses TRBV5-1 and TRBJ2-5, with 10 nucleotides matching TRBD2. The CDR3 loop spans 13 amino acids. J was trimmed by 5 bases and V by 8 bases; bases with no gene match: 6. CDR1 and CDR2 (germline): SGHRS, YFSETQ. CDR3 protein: CASAGTSEETQYF. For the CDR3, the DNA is TGCGCCAGTGCCGGGACTAGCGAGGAGACCCAGTACTTC.

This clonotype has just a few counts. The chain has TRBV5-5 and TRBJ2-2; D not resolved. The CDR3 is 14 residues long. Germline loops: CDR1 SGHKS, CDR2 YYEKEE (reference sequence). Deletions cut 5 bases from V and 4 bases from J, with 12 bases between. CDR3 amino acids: CASRPQASTGELFF. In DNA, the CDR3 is TGTGCCAGCAGACCCCAGGCGAGCACCGGGGAGCTGTTTTTT. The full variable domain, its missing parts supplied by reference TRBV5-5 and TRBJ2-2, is DAGVTQSPTHLIKTRGQQVTLRCSPISGHKSVSWYQQVLGQGPQFIFQYYEKEERGRGNFPDRFSARQFPNYSSELNVNALLLGDSALYLCASRPQASTGELFFGEGSRLTVL.

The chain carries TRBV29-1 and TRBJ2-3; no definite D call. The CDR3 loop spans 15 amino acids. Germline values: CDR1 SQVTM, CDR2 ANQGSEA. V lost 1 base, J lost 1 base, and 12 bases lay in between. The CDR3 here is CSVEGLAGGTDTQYF. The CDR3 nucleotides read TGCAGCGTTGAAGGGTTAGCAGGCGGCACAGATACGCAGTATTTT.

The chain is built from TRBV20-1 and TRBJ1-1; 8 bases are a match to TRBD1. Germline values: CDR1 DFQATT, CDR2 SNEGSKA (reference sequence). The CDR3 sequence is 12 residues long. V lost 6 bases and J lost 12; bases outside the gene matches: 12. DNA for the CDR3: TGCAGTGCCGAAGCCGGGACAGGAGCGACTTTCTTT. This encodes CSAEAGTGATFF.